This T cell receptor beta chain was found in a study of T cell changes during pregnancy in multiple sclerosis. Only in-frame clones appear in the TCRdb table, and some are missing; sequencing was by immunoSEQ multiplex PCR. The table shows 70,000 to 95,000 clones, with approximately 95% occurring only once. The V gene's germline CDR1 is SGHTA and CDR2 FQGNSA. This CDR3 contains 15 residues. V lost 5 bases to trimming and J lost 6 bases; unmatched junction nucleotides: 6. This sequence joins TRBV7-2 and TRBJ2-2; 10 nucleotides align to TRBD1. The TCR originated in a female donor in good health, enrolled as a control in a pregnancy study. The input for sequencing was peripheral blood, taken after pregnancy. As DNA, the CDR3 is TGTGCCAGCAGCAAATCGGGGACAGGGGCCGGGGAGCTGTTTTTT. The encoded protein is CASSKSGTGAGELFF.